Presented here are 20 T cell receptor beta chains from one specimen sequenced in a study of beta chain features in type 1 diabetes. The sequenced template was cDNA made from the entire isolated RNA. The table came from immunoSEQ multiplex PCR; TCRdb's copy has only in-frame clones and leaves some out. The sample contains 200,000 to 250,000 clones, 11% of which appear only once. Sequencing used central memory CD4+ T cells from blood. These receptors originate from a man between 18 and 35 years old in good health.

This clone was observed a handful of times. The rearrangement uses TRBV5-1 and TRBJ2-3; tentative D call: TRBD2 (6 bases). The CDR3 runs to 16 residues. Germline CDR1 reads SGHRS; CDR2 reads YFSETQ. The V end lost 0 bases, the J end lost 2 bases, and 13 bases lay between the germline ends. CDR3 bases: TGCGCCAGCAGCTTGGCCACTAGCCGGGTCACAGATACGCAGTATTTT. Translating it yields CASSLATSRVTDTQYF.

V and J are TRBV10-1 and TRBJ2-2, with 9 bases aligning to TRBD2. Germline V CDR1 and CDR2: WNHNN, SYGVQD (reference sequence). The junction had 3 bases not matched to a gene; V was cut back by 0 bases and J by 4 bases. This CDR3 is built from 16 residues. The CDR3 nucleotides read TGCGCCAGCAGTGAGTCCTCTAGCGGGACCACCGGGGAGCTGTTTTTT. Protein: CASSESSSGTTGELFF.

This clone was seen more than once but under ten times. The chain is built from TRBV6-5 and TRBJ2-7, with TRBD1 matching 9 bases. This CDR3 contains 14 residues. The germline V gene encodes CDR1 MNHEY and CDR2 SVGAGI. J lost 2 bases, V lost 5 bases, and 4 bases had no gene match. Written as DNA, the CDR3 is TGTGCCAGCAGTCGGACAGGGGAAACCTACGAGCAGTACTTC. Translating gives CASSRTGETYEQYF.

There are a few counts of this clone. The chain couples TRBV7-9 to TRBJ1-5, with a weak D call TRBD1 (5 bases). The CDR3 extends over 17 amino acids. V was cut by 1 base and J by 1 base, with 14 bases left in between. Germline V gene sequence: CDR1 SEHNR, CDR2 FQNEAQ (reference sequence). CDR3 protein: CASSLVGKAGSNQPQHF. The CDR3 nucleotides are TGTGCCAGCAGCTTAGTGGGGAAAGCAGGGAGCAATCAGCCCCAGCATTTT.

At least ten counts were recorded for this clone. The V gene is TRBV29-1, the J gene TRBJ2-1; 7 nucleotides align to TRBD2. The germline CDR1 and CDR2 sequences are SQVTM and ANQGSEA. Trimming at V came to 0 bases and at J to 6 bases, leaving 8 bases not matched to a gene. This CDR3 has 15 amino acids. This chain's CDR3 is CSVEDGAGAFNEQFF. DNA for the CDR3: TGCAGCGTTGAAGATGGCGCGGGAGCGTTCAATGAGCAGTTCTTC.

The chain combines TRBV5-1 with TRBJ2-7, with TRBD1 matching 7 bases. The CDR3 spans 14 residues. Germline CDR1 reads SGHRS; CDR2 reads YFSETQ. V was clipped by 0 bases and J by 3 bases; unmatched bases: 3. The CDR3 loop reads CASSLGYRGYEQYF. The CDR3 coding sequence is TGCGCCAGCAGCTTGGGGTACAGGGGCTACGAGCAGTACTTC.

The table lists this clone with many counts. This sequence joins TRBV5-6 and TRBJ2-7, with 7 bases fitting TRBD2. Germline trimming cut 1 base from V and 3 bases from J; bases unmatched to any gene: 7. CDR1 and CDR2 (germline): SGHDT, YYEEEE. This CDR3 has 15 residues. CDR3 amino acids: CASSLFASGGYEQYF. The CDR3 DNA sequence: TGTGCCAGCAGCTTGTTTGCTAGCGGAGGCTACGAGCAGTACTTC.

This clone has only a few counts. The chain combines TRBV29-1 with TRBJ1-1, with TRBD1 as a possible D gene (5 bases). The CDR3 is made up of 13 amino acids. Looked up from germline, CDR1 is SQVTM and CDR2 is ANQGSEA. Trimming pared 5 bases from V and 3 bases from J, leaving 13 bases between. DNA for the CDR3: TGCAGCGTTTCCCTGCGGGGGGACACTGAAGCTTTCTTT. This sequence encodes CSVSLRGDTEAFF.

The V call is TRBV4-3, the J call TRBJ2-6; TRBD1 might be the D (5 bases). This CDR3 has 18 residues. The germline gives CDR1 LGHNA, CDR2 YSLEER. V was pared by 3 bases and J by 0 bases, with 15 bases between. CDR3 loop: CASSHDADNHSGANVLTF. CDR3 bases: TGCGCCAGCAGCCACGACGCGGACAACCACTCTGGGGCCAACGTCCTGACTTTC.

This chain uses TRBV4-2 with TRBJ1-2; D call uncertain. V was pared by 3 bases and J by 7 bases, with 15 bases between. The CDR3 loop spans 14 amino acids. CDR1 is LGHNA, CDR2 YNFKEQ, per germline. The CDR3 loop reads CASSQGDGSPGYTF. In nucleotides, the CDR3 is TGTGCCAGCAGCCAGGGTGACGGGTCCCCTGGCTACACCTTC.

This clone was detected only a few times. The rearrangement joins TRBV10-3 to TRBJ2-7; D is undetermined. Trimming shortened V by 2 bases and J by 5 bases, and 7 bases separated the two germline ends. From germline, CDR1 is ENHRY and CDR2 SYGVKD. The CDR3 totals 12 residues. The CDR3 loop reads CAISEPGNEQYF. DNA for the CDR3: TGTGCCATCAGTGAGCCAGGAAACGAGCAGTACTTC.

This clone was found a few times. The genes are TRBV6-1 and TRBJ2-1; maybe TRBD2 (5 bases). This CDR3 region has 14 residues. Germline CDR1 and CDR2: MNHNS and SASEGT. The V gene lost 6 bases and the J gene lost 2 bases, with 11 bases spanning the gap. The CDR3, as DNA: TGTGCCAGCAGCCCCGGACTCCCCTACAATGAGCAGTTCTTC. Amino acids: CASSPGLPYNEQFF.

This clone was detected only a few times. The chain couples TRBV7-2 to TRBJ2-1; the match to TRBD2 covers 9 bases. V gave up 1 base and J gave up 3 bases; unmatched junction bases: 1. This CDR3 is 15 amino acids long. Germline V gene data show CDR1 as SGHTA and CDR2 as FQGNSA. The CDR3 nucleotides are TGTGCCAGCAGCTTAGTTAGCGGGAGCTACAATGAGCAGTTCTTC. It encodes CASSLVSGSYNEQFF.

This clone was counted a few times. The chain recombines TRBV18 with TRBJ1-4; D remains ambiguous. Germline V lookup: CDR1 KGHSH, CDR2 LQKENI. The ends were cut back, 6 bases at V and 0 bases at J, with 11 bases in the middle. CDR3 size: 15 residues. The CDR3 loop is CASSRTTATNEKLFF. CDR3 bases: TGTGCCAGCTCGCGAACGACTGCAACTAATGAAAAACTGTTTTTT.

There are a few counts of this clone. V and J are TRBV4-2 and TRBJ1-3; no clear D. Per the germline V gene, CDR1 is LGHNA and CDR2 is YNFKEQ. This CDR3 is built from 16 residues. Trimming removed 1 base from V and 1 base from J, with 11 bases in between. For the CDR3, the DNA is TGTGCCAGCAGCCAAGGAAACCCTTTGTCTGGAAACACCATATATTTT. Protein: CASSQGNPLSGNTIYF.

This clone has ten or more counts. The CDR3 DNA sequence: TGCAGCGTTGCTTGGGACAGCGAGCTCTACGGCTACACCTTC. Its protein is CSVAWDSELYGYTF. This chain uses TRBV29-1 with TRBJ1-2, with 7 positions matching TRBD1. Germline CDR1 is SQVTM and CDR2 is ANQGSEA. V was clipped by 4 bases and J by 8 bases; unmatched bases: 13. This CDR3 is 14 amino acids long.

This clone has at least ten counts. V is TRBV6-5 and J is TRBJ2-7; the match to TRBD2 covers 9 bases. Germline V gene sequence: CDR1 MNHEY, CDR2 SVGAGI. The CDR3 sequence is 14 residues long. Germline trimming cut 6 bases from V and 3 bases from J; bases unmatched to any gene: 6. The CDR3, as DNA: TGTGCCAGCAGCTTTAGCGGGAGTTTCTACGAGCAGTACTTC. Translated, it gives CASSFSGSFYEQYF.

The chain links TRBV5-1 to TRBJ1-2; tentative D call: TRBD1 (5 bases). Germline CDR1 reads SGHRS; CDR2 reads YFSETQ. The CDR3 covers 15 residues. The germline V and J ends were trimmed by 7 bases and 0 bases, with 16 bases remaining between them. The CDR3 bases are TGCGCCAGCCGCATCCTCCCAGGGACTAACTATGGCTACACCTTC. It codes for CASRILPGTNYGYTF. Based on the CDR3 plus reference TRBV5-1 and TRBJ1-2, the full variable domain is KAGVTQTPRYLIKTRGQQVTLSCSPISGHRSVSWYQQTPGQGLQFLFEYFSETQRNKGNFPGRFSGRQFSNSRSEMNVSTLELGDSALYLCASRILPGTNYGYTFGSGTRLTVV.

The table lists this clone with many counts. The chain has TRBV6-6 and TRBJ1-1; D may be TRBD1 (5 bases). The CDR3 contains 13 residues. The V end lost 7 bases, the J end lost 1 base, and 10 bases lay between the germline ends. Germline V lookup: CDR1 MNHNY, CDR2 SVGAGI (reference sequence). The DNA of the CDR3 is TGTGCCAGCAACCGGGACCGGAACACTGAAGCTTTCTTT. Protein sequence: CASNRDRNTEAFF.

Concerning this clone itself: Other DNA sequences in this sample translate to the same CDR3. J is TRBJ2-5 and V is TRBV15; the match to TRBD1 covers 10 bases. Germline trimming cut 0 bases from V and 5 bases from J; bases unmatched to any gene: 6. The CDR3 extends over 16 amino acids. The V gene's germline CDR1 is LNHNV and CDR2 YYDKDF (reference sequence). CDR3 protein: CATSRDRGQGRETQYF. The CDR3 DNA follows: TGTGCCACCAGCAGAGATCGGGGACAGGGGAGGGAGACCCAGTACTTC.